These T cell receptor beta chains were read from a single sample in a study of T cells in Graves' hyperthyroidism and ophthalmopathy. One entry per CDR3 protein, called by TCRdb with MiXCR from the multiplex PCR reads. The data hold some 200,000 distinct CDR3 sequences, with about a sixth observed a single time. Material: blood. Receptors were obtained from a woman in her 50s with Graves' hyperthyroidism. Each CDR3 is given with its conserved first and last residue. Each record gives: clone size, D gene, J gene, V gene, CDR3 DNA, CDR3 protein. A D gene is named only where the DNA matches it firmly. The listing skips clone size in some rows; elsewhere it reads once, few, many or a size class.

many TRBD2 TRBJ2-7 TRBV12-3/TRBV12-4 TGTGCCAGCACCTCGGGACTAGCGGACTTCTACGAGCAGTACTTC CASTSGLADFYEQYF
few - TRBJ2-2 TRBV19 TGTGCCAGTGTCGGCAGGACGGAGACCGGGGAGCTGTTTTTT CASVGRTETGELFF
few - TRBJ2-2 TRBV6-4 TGTGCCAGCAGTGACAAGAACACCGGGGAGCTGTTTTTT CASSDKNTGELFF
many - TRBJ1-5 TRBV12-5 TGTGCTAGTGCCCCCCCCGGGCAAGGCTATAGCAATCAGCCCCAGCATTTT CASAPPGQGYSNQPQHF
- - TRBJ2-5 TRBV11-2 TGTGCCAGCAGCCCAGGGACTTTCATGAACTTC CASSPGTFMNF
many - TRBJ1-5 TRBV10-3 TGTGCCATCAGTGAGTCCAGGGATAGACAGCCCCAGCATTTT CAISESRDRQPQHF
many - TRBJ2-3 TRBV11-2 TGTGCCAGCAGCACCGGCGGAGTCTCGTTTACAGATACGCAGTATTTT CASSTGGVSFTDTQYF
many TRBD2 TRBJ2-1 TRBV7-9 TGTGCCAGCAGCCTCCCGACCGGGACTAGCGCATTTTTGGGCAATGAGCAGTTCTTC CASSLPTGTSAFLGNEQFF
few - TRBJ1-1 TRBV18 TGTGCCAGCTCACCAGAACAAATGAACACTGAAGCTTTCTTT CASSPEQMNTEAFF
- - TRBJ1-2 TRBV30 TGTGCCTGCAACCGGCTAGCGGGCTATGGCTACACCTTC CACNRLAGYGYTF
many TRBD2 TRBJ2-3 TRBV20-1 TGCAGTGCTAGACCGGGAGGGCCGTCAGATACGCAGTATTTT CSARPGGPSDTQYF
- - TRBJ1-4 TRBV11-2 TGTGCCAGCAGCTTAGCGGCAACTAATGAAAAACTGTTTTTT CASSLAATNEKLFF
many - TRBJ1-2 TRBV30 TGTGCCTGGAGTCCCGGGTGGCAGGGTGATGGCTACACCTTC CAWSPGWQGDGYTF
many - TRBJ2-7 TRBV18 TGTGCCAGCTCACCATCGGGTGCAACCTACGAGCAGTACTTC CASSPSGATYEQYF
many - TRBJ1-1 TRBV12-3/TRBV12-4 TGTGCCAGCAGTCCTCACGGGAACAGATTGAACACTGAAGCTTTCTTT CASSPHGNRLNTEAFF
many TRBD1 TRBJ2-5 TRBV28 TGTGCCAGCAGTCCAGCGGACAGGAGGGAGACCCAGTACTTC CASSPADRRETQYF
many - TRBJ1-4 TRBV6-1 TGTGCCAGCAGCTTTTCCTTGGGGGGGAAACTGTTTTTT CASSFSLGGKLFF
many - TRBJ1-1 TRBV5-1 TGCGCCAGCAGCTTGGAGGACAGTTACGAAGCTTTCTTT CASSLEDSYEAFF
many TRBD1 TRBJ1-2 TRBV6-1 TGTGCCAGCAGAGAGGGACAGGGCCTTTCGTTTGGCTACACCTTC CASREGQGLSFGYTF
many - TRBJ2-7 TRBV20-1 TGCAGTGCTAGTCCCCCTAGGCTGGGGAACTACGAGCAGTACTTC CSASPPRLGNYEQYF
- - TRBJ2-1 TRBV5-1 TGCGCCAGCAGCTTGGGGCCAGGGGTCGCCTACAATGAGCAGTTCTTC CASSLGPGVAYNEQFF
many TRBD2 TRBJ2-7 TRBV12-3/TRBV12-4 TGTGCCAGCAGTCCCCGGGAGGGGACAACCTACGAGCAGTACTTC CASSPREGTTYEQYF
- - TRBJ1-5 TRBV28 TGTGCCAGCAGTTTTCAACAGTATCAGCCCCAGCATTTT CASSFQQYQPQHF
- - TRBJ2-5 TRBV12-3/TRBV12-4 TGTGCCAGCACTATATCGGGGACCCAGTACTTC CASTISGTQYF